Listed here are 30 T cell receptor beta chains from one sample, sequenced in a study of cytomegalovirus exposure and HLA in healthy donors. The study ran its PCR with 60 Vbeta and 13 Jbeta primers. This table comes from immunoSEQ multiplex PCR, and its TCRdb copy is limited to in-frame clones, with some not included. The sample contains some 150,000 clones, roughly 62% of which appear only once. The sample was PBMCs. These receptors all come from a man aged 60 to 69 in good health and CMV-seronegative.

The chain employs TRBV6-6 and TRBJ2-7, with 9 positions matching TRBD1. This CDR3 contains 15 residues. Per germline, CDR1 MNHNY and CDR2 SVGAGI (reference sequence). The ends lost 2 bases at V and 4 bases at J; junction bases unmatched: 6. CDR3: CASSYGGQGIYEQYF. CDR3 sequence (DNA): TGTGCCAGCAGTTACGGGGGACAGGGAATATACGAGCAGTACTTC.

CDR3 loop: CASSLGSAGAGYEQYF. The CDR3 DNA reads TGCGCCAGCAGCTTGGGCTCAGCGGGAGCGGGGTACGAGCAGTACTTC. V and J are TRBV5-1 and TRBJ2-7; 8 positions agree with TRBD2. Germline V gene data show CDR1 as SGHRS and CDR2 as YFSETQ. Trimming removed 0 bases from V and 4 bases from J; junction bases left unmatched: 9. CDR3 size: 16 residues.

The chain employs TRBV4-2 and TRBJ2-5; TRBD2 matches at 8 bases. The length of the CDR3 is 16 residues. V dropped 0 bases and J dropped 1; count of bases not matched to a gene: 4. Germline V gene sequence: CDR1 LGHNA, CDR2 YNFKEQ. The CDR3 spells CASSQDREGGQETQYF. The CDR3 DNA sequence: TGTGCCAGCAGCCAAGATCGGGAGGGAGGCCAAGAGACCCAGTACTTC.

This clone appeared a few times. The gene calls are TRBV19 and TRBJ2-3; the D is unclear. Looked up from germline, CDR1 is LNHDA and CDR2 is SQIVND (reference sequence). This CDR3 spans 11 amino acids. V shed 10 bases and J shed 0 bases, with 5 bases lying between them. In nucleotides, the CDR3 is TGTGCCATCCCTAGCACAGATACGCAGTATTTT. This codes for CAIPSTDTQYF.

The chain combines TRBV28 with TRBJ1-1; D is uncertain. Trimming took 9 bases from V and 8 from J, leaving 16 bases between them. The CDR3 consists of 12 residues. Per the germline V gene, CDR1 is MDHEN and CDR2 is SYDVKM. CDR3 in amino acids: CASREGSTEAFF. The CDR3, as DNA: TGTGCCAGTAGAGAGGGAAGCACCGAAGCTTTCTTT.

This clone has more than one count but fewer than ten. The chain is built from TRBV28 and TRBJ1-1; D might be TRBD1 (6 bases). Trimming took 5 bases from V and 6 from J, leaving 19 bases between them. Per germline, CDR1 MDHEN and CDR2 SYDVKM. The CDR3 totals 15 residues. The CDR3 is CASSQKYRVGAEAFF. The DNA of the CDR3 is TGTGCCAGCAGTCAAAAGTACAGGGTTGGGGCTGAAGCTTTCTTT.

The CDR3 DNA sequence: TGTGCCTGGACCCCGGGAGCTAACTATGGCTACACCTTC. Amino acids: CAWTPGANYGYTF. The chain carries TRBV30 and TRBJ1-2, with unresolved D. Deletions cut 4 bases from V and 0 bases from J, with 9 bases between. The CDR3 is 13 amino acids. Germline CDR1 is GTSNPN and CDR2 is SVGIG (reference sequence). Full variable domain (missing parts from reference TRBV30 and TRBJ1-2): SQTIHQWPATLVQPVGSPLSLECTVEGTSNPNLYWYRQAAGRGLQLLFYSVGIGQISSEVPQNLSASRPQDRQFILSSKKLLLSDSGFYLCAWTPGANYGYTFGSGTRLTVV.

This chain joins TRBV2 and TRBJ2-2; 7 bases agree with TRBD1. This CDR3 region has 15 residues. The V gene end was trimmed by 6 bases and the J gene end by 7 bases; junction bases not matched to a gene: 11. CDR1 and CDR2 from the germline V gene are SNHLY and FYNNEI. CDR3: CASSPDRDGSGELFF. CDR3 DNA: TGTGCCAGCAGCCCTGACAGGGACGGCAGCGGGGAGCTGTTTTTT. Full variable domain (outside the CDR3, taken from reference TRBV2 and TRBJ2-2): EPEVTQTPSHQVTQMGQEVILRCVPISNHLYFYWYRQILGQKVEFLVSFYNNEISEKSEIFDDQFSVERPDGSNFTLKIRSTKLEDSAMYFCASSPDRDGSGELFFGEGSRLTVL.

CDR3 loop: CAISDRSIRDYQETQYF. The CDR3 DNA sequence: TGTGCCATCAGTGACCGAAGTATCCGGGACTATCAAGAGACCCAGTACTTC. The rearrangement links TRBV10-3 to TRBJ2-5; 7 bases agree with TRBD2. CDR3 length: 17 residues. V was pared by 3 bases and J by 2 bases, with 12 bases of the junction left unmatched. Germline values: CDR1 ENHRY, CDR2 SYGVKD.

This clone came up a few times. The same CDR3 arises from other DNA sequences in this sample as well. V is TRBV5-1 and J is TRBJ1-3, with unresolved D. Trimming stripped 0 bases from V and 2 bases from J, with 6 bases between. CDR1 and CDR2 from the germline V gene are SGHRS and YFSETQ. The CDR3 has 14 residues. The CDR3 DNA is TGCGCCAGCAGCTTGGGAGGCGCTGGAAACACCATATATTTT. Translation: CASSLGGAGNTIYF.

The rearrangement links TRBV27 to TRBJ1-1, with a tentative D call TRBD1 (6 bases). This CDR3 spans 13 amino acids. Germline CDR1 MNHEY, CDR2 SMNVEV (reference sequence). V was cut by 0 bases and J by 8 bases, with 10 bases left in between. This chain's CDR3 is CASSLSGTSEAFF. The CDR3 DNA is TGTGCCAGCAGTTTATCCGGGACAAGCGAAGCTTTCTTT.

J is TRBJ1-2 and V is TRBV18; the match to TRBD1 covers 12 bases. The V gene's germline CDR1 is KGHSH and CDR2 LQKENI. The CDR3 spans 17 residues. Trimming cost V 3 bases and J 7 bases; bases outside gene matches: 12. The CDR3 here is CASSPQQPGQGASGYTF. The CDR3 region has the DNA TGTGCCAGCTCACCCCAACAGCCGGGACAGGGGGCCTCTGGCTACACCTTC.

The rearrangement uses TRBV5-1 and TRBJ1-2; no clear D. The CDR3 sequence is 13 residues long. Germline V gives CDR1 SGHRS, CDR2 YFSETQ. V was shortened by 4 bases and J by 5 bases, with 12 bases between the two germline ends. CDR3 nucleotide sequence: TGCGCCAGCAGCCTGGGCCAGATTTATGGCTACACCTTC. Protein sequence: CASSLGQIYGYTF. Together with reference TRBV5-1 and TRBJ1-2, the CDR3 gives the full variable domain: KAGVTQTPRYLIKTRGQQVTLSCSPISGHRSVSWYQQTPGQGLQFLFEYFSETQRNKGNFPGRFSGRQFSNSRSEMNVSTLELGDSALYLCASSLGQIYGYTFGSGTRLTVV.

Here the CDR3 DNA reads TGTGCCAGCAGTGAGGGGCACAGTTATGGCTACACCTTC. Its protein is CASSEGHSYGYTF. This chain joins TRBV2 and TRBJ1-2; a possible D gene is TRBD1 (5 bases). The V gene lost 3 bases and the J gene lost 5 bases, with 10 bases spanning the gap. This CDR3 spans 13 amino acids. Per germline, CDR1 SNHLY and CDR2 FYNNEI.

V gene TRBV7-3 combines with J gene TRBJ1-1, with D maybe TRBD1 (6 bases). Germline V CDR1 and CDR2: SGHTA, FQGTGA. Trimming pared 0 bases from V and 3 bases from J, leaving 11 bases between. This CDR3 has 15 amino acids. The CDR3 reads CASSLTGTKDTEAFF. The CDR3 region has the DNA TGTGCCAGCAGCTTAACCGGGACAAAGGACACTGAAGCTTTCTTT.

The V and J genes are TRBV27 and TRBJ2-1, with 10 bases aligning to TRBD2. In germline, CDR1 is MNHEY, CDR2 SMNVEV (reference sequence). Germline trimming cut 3 bases from V and 4 bases from J; bases unmatched to any gene: 12. The CDR3 totals 18 residues. CDR3 region: CASSFSGRTTHPYNEQFF. The CDR3 DNA is TGTGCCAGCAGTTTTAGCGGGAGGACGACTCACCCGTACAATGAGCAGTTCTTC.

The chain carries TRBV10-1 and TRBJ1-2; 8 positions agree with TRBD1. The ends lost 6 bases at V and 3 bases at J; junction bases unmatched: 3. The CDR3 is 13 amino acids. Germline V gene sequence: CDR1 WNHNN, CDR2 SYGVQD (reference sequence). CDR3 sequence reads: CASSTDRDYGYTF. The CDR3 DNA is TGCGCCAGCAGCACGGACAGGGACTATGGCTACACCTTC.

This chain links TRBV2 with TRBJ2-1, with 7 bases fitting TRBD2. The V and J ends lost 2 bases and 4 bases, in that order; junction bases with no gene match: 8. CDR3 length: 16 amino acids. Germline values: CDR1 SNHLY, CDR2 FYNNEI. CDR3 coding DNA: TGTGCCAGCAGTGAATATGGCGGGAGTAGTTACAATGAGCAGTTCTTC. Its protein product is CASSEYGGSSYNEQFF.

This clone was observed a few times. The chain employs TRBV28 and TRBJ2-5; 12 positions match TRBD2. V lost 5 bases to trimming and J lost 5 bases; unmatched junction nucleotides: 3. Germline CDR1 is MDHEN and CDR2 is SYDVKM. There are 14 residues in the CDR3. The CDR3 DNA follows: TGTGCCAGCAGTCTGACTAGCGGGAGCGAGACCCAGTACTTC. Encoded protein: CASSLTSGSETQYF.

The genes are TRBV29-1 and TRBJ2-3, with unresolved D. Germline V gives CDR1 SQVTM, CDR2 ANQGSEA. V was trimmed by 3 bases and J by 0 bases, leaving 10 bases between them. The CDR3 contains 14 residues. The CDR3 here is CSVEPPGSTDTQYF. DNA for the CDR3: TGCAGCGTTGAGCCCCCGGGTAGCACAGATACGCAGTATTTT.

The chain joins TRBV27 to TRBJ2-2, with TRBD2 identical over 11 bases. The germline CDR1 and CDR2 sequences are MNHEY and SMNVEV (reference sequence). This CDR3 contains 18 residues. The V segment lost 4 bases and the J segment 3 bases; nucleotides outside the gene matches: 10. In nucleotides, the CDR3 is TGTGCCAGCAGTTCCCCCACTAGCGGGAGTTTGTACACCGGGGAGCTGTTTTTT. Translating gives CASSSPTSGSLYTGELFF.

The genes are TRBV5-1 and TRBJ1-1; D possibly corresponds to TRBD1 (5 bases). Germline values: CDR1 SGHRS, CDR2 YFSETQ. V gave up 6 bases and J gave up 2 bases, with 17 bases separating them. CDR3 length: 15 amino acids. The CDR3 protein is CASNAGFLTNTEAFF. Written as DNA, the CDR3 is TGCGCCAGCAACGCAGGGTTCTTGACAAACACTGAAGCTTTCTTT.

The chain couples TRBV19 to TRBJ1-1; weak D call: TRBD1 (5 bases). The V gene's germline CDR1 is LNHDA and CDR2 SQIVND (reference sequence). The CDR3 sequence is 14 residues long. Trimming removed 10 bases from V and 0 bases from J, with 15 bases in between. CDR3 protein: CATNLGDLNTEAFF. In DNA form, the CDR3 reads TGTGCCACCAACTTAGGGGATTTGAACACTGAAGCTTTCTTT.

The V gene is TRBV5-1, the J gene TRBJ2-2, with 9 bases fitting TRBD1. The CDR3 loop spans 17 amino acids. The V segment lost 0 bases and the J segment 6 bases; nucleotides outside the gene matches: 9. The germline CDR1 and CDR2 sequences are SGHRS and YFSETQ. CDR3 DNA: TGCGCCAGCAGCTTGGGGGTTGCGACAGGGGGATCCGGGGAGCTGTTTTTT. This gives the protein CASSLGVATGGSGELFF.

The chain is built from TRBV7-9 and TRBJ1-1; 9 positions agree with TRBD1. The CDR3 is made up of 17 amino acids. Germline lookup yields CDR1 SEHNR and CDR2 FQNEAQ (reference sequence). V lost 5 bases and J lost 3; bases outside the gene matches: 13. The CDR3 nucleotides read TGTGCCAGCAGCCCCAATAAGGGGACAGGGAGTGACACTGAAGCTTTCTTT. This translates into CASSPNKGTGSDTEAFF.

With respect to this clone: The same CDR3 also results from other DNA sequences found in this sample. The chain couples TRBV5-1 to TRBJ2-1; 8 bases match TRBD2. The CDR3 spans 15 residues. Germline V CDR1 and CDR2: SGHRS, YFSETQ. The trim removed 0 bases at V and 5 bases at J, leaving 4 bases unmatched. The CDR3 protein is CASSLDPGGNNEQFF. The CDR3 region has the DNA TGCGCCAGCAGCTTGGATCCGGGGGGGAACAATGAGCAGTTCTTC.

The chain couples TRBV7-9 to TRBJ2-7; possibly TRBD1 for D (6 bases). Trimming left V 4 bases short and J 5 bases short, with 15 bases between. The length of the CDR3 is 14 residues. CDR1 and CDR2 (germline): SEHNR, FQNEAQ (reference sequence). The CDR3 coding sequence is TGTGCCAGCAGCTCCCTCCAGGGGAGCCACGAGCAGTACTTC. The encoded protein is CASSSLQGSHEQYF.

This clone showed up just a few times. The chain uses TRBV30 and TRBJ1-1, with a weak D call TRBD1 (6 bases). V was trimmed by 7 bases and J by 4 bases, leaving 16 bases between them. CDR3 length: 13 residues. Germline V gene sequence: CDR1 GTSNPN, CDR2 SVGIG (reference sequence). The CDR3 DNA sequence: TGTGCCTACGGGGGGGGCGCGGGCACTGAAGCTTTCTTT. Its translation is CAYGGGAGTEAFF.

The V gene is TRBV19, the J gene TRBJ1-2; 9 nucleotides align to TRBD1. The V segment lost 7 bases and the J segment 6 bases; nucleotides outside the gene matches: 9. The CDR3 consists of 14 residues. Germline CDR1 and CDR2: LNHDA and SQIVND (reference sequence). CDR3 sequence: CASTLGQGPHGYTF. In DNA, the CDR3 is TGTGCCAGTACCCTCGGACAGGGGCCTCATGGCTACACCTTC. Variable domain in full (rest from reference TRBV19 and TRBJ1-2): DGGITQSPKYLFRKEGQNVTLSCEQNLNHDAMYWYRQDPGQGLRLIYYSQIVNDFQKGDIAEGYSVSREKKESFPLTVTSAQKNPTAFYLCASTLGQGPHGYTFGSGTRLTVV.

This clone was seen a few times. The chain has TRBV19 and TRBJ1-2; possible D gene TRBD1, 6 bases. V lost 6 bases, J lost 10 bases, and 15 bases lay in between. Germline assignment: CDR1 LNHDA and CDR2 SQIVND (reference sequence). The CDR3 totals 12 residues. CDR3 sequence: CASSRQVRDYTF. In DNA, the CDR3 is TGTGCCAGTAGCCGACAGGTTCGAGACTACACCTTC. The whole variable domain, remainder taken from reference TRBV19 and TRBJ1-2, is DGGITQSPKYLFRKEGQNVTLSCEQNLNHDAMYWYRQDPGQGLRLIYYSQIVNDFQKGDIAEGYSVSREKKESFPLTVTSAQKNPTAFYLCASSRQVRDYTFGSGTRLTVV.